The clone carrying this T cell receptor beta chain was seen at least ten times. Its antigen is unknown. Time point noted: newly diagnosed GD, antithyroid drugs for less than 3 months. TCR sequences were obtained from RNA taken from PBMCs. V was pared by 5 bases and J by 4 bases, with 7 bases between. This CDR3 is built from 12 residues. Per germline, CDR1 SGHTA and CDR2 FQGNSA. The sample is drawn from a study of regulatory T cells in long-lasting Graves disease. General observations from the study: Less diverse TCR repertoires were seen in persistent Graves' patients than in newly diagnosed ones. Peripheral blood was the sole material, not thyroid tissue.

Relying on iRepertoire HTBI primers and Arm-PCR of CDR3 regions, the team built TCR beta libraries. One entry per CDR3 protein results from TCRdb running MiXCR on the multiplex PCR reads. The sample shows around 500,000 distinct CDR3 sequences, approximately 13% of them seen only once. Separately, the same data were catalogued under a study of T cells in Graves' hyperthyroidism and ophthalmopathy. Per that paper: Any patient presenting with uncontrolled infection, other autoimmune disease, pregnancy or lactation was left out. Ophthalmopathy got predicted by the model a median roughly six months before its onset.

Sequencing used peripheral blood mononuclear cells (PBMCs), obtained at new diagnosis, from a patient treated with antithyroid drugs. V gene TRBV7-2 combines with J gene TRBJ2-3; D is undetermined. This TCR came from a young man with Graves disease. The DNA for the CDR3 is TGTGCCAGCAGCCCGATCCCAGATACGCAGTATTTT. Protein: CASSPIPDTQYF.